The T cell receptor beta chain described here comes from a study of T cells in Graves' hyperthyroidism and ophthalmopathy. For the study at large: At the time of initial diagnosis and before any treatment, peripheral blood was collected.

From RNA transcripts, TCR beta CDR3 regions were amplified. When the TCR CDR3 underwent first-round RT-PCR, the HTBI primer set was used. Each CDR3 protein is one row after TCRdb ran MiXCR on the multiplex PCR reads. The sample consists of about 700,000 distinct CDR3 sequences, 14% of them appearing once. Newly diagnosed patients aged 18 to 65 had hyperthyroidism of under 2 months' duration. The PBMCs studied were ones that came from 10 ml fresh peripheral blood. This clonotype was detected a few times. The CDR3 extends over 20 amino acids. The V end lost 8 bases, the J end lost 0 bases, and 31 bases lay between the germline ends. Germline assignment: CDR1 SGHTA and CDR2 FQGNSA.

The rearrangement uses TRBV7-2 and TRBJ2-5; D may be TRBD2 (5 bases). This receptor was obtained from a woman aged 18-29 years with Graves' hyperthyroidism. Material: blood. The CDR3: CASSPRVGVQALWYQETQYF. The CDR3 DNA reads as TGTGCCAGCTCACCACGAGTCGGGGTCCAGGCCCTTTGGTACCAAGAGACCCAGTACTTC.